What follows is one T cell receptor beta chain and its context. The sample comes from a study of control samples from healthy donors and cancer patients. There are 15 residues in the CDR3. The V gene's germline CDR1 is SEHNR and CDR2 FQNEAQ (reference sequence). V was pared by 2 bases and J by 0 bases, with 10 bases between. The protocol was immunoSEQ multiplex PCR, while the TCRdb copy is restricted to in-frame clones and leaves out a portion. The table shows approximately 94,000 clones, with more than 85% occurring only once. The genes are TRBV7-9 and TRBJ1-2, with D maybe TRBD1 (6 bases). Sequencing was carried out using blood. The clonotype originates from a woman aged 45 to 65 in good health. CDR3 sequence reads: CASSLLGQSNYGYTF. CDR3 sequence (DNA): TGTGCCAGCAGCTTACTGGGACAATCTAACTATGGCTACACCTTC.